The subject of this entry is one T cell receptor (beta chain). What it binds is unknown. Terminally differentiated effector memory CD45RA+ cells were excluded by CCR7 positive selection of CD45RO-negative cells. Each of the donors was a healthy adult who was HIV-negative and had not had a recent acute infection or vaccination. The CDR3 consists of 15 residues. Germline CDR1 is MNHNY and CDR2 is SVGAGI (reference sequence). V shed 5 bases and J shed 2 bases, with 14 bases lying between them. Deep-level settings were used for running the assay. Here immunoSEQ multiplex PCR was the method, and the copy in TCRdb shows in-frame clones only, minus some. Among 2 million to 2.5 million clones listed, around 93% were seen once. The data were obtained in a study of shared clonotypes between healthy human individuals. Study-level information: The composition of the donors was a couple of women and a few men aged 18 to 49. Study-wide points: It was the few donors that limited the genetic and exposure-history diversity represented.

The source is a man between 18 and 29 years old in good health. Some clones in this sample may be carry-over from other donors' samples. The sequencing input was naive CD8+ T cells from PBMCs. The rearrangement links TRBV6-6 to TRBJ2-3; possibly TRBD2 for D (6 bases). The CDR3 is CASSQLADFTDTQYF. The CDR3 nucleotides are TGTGCCAGCAGTCAGTTAGCGGACTTCACAGATACGCAGTATTTT.